The 4 T cell receptor beta chains below come from one sample, sequenced in a study of blood T cell repertoires in COVID-19. Measured with immunoSEQ multiplex PCR; TCRdb has only the in-frame clones, and not every one. The sample lists around 400,000 clones, 70% to 90% occurring once. Input material: peripheral blood. The origin of the receptors is a woman aged 25 to 45 with COVID-19, enrolled during active disease.

In nucleotides, the CDR3 is TGCAGCGTCATGATCGCGGGAGGGGTCTACGAGCAGTACTTC. Protein product: CSVMIAGGVYEQYF. This chain joins TRBV29-1 and TRBJ2-7, with 9 bases matching TRBD2. V shed 6 bases, J shed 3 bases, and the junction held 9 bases outside the gene matches. This CDR3 spans 14 amino acids. Germline lookup yields CDR1 SQVTM and CDR2 ANQGSEA.

In this sample, this clone turned up a few times. V is TRBV5-8 and J is TRBJ1-5; 8 bases are a match to TRBD1. CDR3 size: 14 residues. The V gene end was trimmed by 0 bases and the J gene end by 9 bases; junction bases not matched to a gene: 5. Germline CDR1 and CDR2: SGHTS and YDEGEE. CDR3 sequence: CASSLAQGVGPQHF. CDR3 bases: TGTGCCAGCAGCTTGGCACAGGGGGTAGGGCCCCAGCATTTT.

This chain links TRBV30 with TRBJ1-1, with TRBD1 identical over 7 bases. J gave up 2 bases and V 4 bases, and 10 bases lay outside the gene matches. Germline CDR1 and CDR2: GTSNPN and SVGIG (reference sequence). There are 15 residues in the CDR3. CDR3 loop: CAWTPGQKLNTEAFF. CDR3 DNA: TGTGCCTGGACCCCGGGACAGAAGCTAAACACTGAAGCTTTCTTT.

This sequence joins TRBV11-2 and TRBJ2-1; 9 bases agree with TRBD1. V was pared by 0 bases and J by 4 bases, with 7 bases of the junction left unmatched. The germline V gene has CDR1 SGHAT and CDR2 FQNNGV. The CDR3 is 17 residues long. CDR3 residues: CASSLDEWDRVYNEQFF. The CDR3 nucleotides read TGTGCCAGCAGCTTAGATGAGTGGGACAGGGTATACAATGAGCAGTTCTTC.